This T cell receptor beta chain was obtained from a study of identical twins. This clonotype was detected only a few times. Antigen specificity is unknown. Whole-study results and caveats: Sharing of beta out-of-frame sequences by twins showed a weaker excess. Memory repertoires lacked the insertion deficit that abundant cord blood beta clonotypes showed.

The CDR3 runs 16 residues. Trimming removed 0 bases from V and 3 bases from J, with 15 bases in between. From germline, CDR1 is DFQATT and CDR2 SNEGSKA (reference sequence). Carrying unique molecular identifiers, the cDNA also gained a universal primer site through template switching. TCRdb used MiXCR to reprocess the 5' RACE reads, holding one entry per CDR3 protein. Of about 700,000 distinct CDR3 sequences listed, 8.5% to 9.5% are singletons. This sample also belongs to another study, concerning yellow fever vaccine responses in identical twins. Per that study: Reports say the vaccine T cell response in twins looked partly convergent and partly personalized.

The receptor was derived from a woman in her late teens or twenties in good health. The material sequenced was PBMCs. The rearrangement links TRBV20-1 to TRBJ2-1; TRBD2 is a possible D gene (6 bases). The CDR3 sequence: CSARDYGGGIYNEQFF. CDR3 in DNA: TGCAGTGCTAGAGATTACGGAGGAGGGATCTACAATGAGCAGTTCTTC.